The entry below gives a single TCR beta chain sequence along with its context. There is no known antigen for this receptor. There are no base qualities to consult, and no much larger clone falls within one base. TCRbeta CDR3 regions were amplified from genomic DNA using the immunoSEQ Assay, a bias-controlled multiplex PCR. The authors processed their data as follows. Nucleated cell counts per sample were estimated from amplification of reference gene primers within the assay. To quantify the absolute abundance of each unique TCRbeta CDR3 rearrangement, sequence reads were collapsed and filtered. For each sample, productive Simpson clonality was calculated as the square root of Simpson's diversity index across productive rearrangements. TCRdb retrieved this table from immuneACCESS and kept in-frame rearrangements only. Not all clones are present; in checked studies, unresolved V genes account for under half, and no reason is known for the remainder. That table is the source of V, J and clone size, and D and trimming were worked out from the DNA. In this sample the table shows around 380,000 clones, about 80% of which occur a single time. Jointly, the top ten make up about 1.2% of the sample.

These data originate in a study of blood T cell repertoires in COVID-19 (TCRdb year 2020). For context, the study as a whole: Samples from collaborators originated in the United States, Italy and Spain and spanned both the acute and convalescent phases of COVID-19. The prospective study material was composed of cDNA or gDNA derived from T cells, B-cell-depleted T cells, or PBMCs. The dataset comprised deeply sampled blood TCRbeta repertoires from subjects exposed to, actively infected with, or recovered from COVID-19. The repertoires were released in a freely available public database meant as a resource for research on the immune response to SARS-CoV-2. The samples were drawn from two sources: the first 160 participants of the ongoing ImmuneRACE study, and fewer than 1,500 subjects contributed by 6 global collaborators. Nearly every sample came with metadata listing a de-identified subject ID, COVID-19 status, age in years and sex. Where available, HLA class I and class II types were taken from metadata supplied by the sample provider and were not determined by assay-based typing.

Whole blood was collected in K2EDTA tubes by collaborating institutions according to the institutions' own protocols. Collaborator samples were shipped for TCRbeta analysis as frozen whole blood, isolated PBMCs, or DNA extracted from either sample type. On the study overall, not on this receptor specifically: The quantity of clinical and demographic metadata differed by source and by participant and was supplied without curation.

The CDR3 numbers 15 residues from cysteine through phenylalanine. Only the CDR3 region is kept as DNA, spanning 45 bases read in frame from base 1. CDR1 and CDR2, per the germline V gene (reference sequence), are LNHNV and YYDKDF. Between the V and J ends, shortened by 0 bases and 4 bases respectively, the junction contains 12 bases. The receptor comes from a human donor with acute or convalescent COVID-19. The donor label of this sample is uncertain. The chain joins TRBV15 to TRBJ2-5; the best D guess is TRBD1, with 6 bases matching. Input material: peripheral blood. CDR3 loop: CATSRDIWGRETQYF. The nucleotide sequence is TGTGCCACCAGCAGAGATATCTGGGGGCGAGAGACCCAGTACTTC.